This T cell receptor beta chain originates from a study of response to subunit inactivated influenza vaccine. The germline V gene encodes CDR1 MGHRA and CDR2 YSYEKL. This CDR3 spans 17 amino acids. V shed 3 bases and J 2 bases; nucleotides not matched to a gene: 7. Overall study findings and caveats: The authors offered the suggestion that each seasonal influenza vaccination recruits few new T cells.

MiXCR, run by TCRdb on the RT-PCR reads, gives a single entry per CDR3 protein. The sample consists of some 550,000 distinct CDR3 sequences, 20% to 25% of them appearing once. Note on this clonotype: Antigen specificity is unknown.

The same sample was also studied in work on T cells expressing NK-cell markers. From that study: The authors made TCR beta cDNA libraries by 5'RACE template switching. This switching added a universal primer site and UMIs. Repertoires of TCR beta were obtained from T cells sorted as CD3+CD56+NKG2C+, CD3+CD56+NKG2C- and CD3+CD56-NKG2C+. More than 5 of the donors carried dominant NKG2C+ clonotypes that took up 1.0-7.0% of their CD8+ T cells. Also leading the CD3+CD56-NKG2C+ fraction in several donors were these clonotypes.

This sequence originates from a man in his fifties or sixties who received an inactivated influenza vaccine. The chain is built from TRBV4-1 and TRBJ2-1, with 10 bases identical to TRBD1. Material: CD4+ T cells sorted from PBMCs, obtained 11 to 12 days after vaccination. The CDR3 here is CASSQGLDRGAYNEQFF. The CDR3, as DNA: TGCGCCAGCAGCCAGGGGCTGGACAGGGGGGCCTACAATGAGCAGTTCTTC.